The next 14 T cell receptor beta chains were all read from a single sample in a study of T cell changes during pregnancy in multiple sclerosis. Assay used: immunoSEQ multiplex PCR; TCRdb lists only in-frame clones, some missing. The sample holds roughly 57,000 clones; 94% are singletons and the top ten take just over 2.5%. Sequencing used CD8+ T cells from peripheral blood mononuclear cells, obtained after pregnancy. Source of these receptors: a female donor with multiple sclerosis, enrolled in a pregnancy study.

The CDR3 spells CASSFSSGGFNEQFF. As DNA, the CDR3 is TGCGCCAGCAGCTTCTCTAGCGGGGGCTTCAATGAGCAGTTCTTC. The chain links TRBV5-1 to TRBJ2-1; 10 bases line up with TRBD2. CDR1 and CDR2 from the germline V gene are SGHRS and YFSETQ. Trimming at V came to 2 bases and at J to 6 bases, leaving 5 bases not matched to a gene. This CDR3 contains 15 residues.

This clone has only one observation. J is TRBJ1-2 and V is TRBV12-5; D may be TRBD1 (5 bases). Germline values: CDR1 LGHNT, CDR2 FRNRAP. Between the trimmed V and J ends, which lost 6 bases and 3 bases, there was a span of 11 bases. The CDR3 length is 13 residues. The CDR3 reads CASGLTDDYGYTF. The CDR3 nucleotides read TGTGCTAGTGGGTTGACAGACGACTATGGCTACACCTTC.

The genes are TRBV27 and TRBJ1-2, with 7 bases fitting TRBD1. The V segment lost 0 bases and the J segment 6 bases; nucleotides outside the gene matches: 7. The CDR3 length is 15 residues. The V gene's germline CDR1 is MNHEY and CDR2 SMNVEV (reference sequence). The DNA of the CDR3 is TGTGCCAGCAGTTTATCTCGTGGAACAGGGGATGGCTACACCTTC. It yields the protein CASSLSRGTGDGYTF.

A remark on this clone: This same CDR3 is encoded by further DNA sequences in the sample. The chain is built from TRBV5-1 and TRBJ2-7; no clear D gene. V was pared by 0 bases and J by 0 bases, with 4 bases between. Germline values: CDR1 SGHRS, CDR2 YFSETQ. CDR3 length equals 13 residues. The CDR3 nucleotides are TGCGCCAGCAGCTTGGCCCGCTCCTACGAGCAGTACTTC. It encodes CASSLARSYEQYF.

This chain joins TRBV11-2 and TRBJ1-5; 7 positions match TRBD1. V shed 6 bases and J 4 bases; nucleotides not matched to a gene: 12. From germline, CDR1 is SGHAT and CDR2 FQNNGV. The CDR3 contains 16 residues. The CDR3, as DNA: TGTGCCAGCAGGAGAACGGGAGACAGGGTGAATCAGCCCCAGCATTTT. Protein: CASRRTGDRVNQPQHF.

V and J are TRBV7-9 and TRBJ1-1, with 8 bases fitting TRBD1. Trimming cost V 3 bases and J 5 bases; bases outside gene matches: 8. This CDR3 contains 15 residues. CDR1 is SEHNR, CDR2 FQNEAQ, per germline (reference sequence). In nucleotides, the CDR3 is TGTGCCAGCAGCTTTCTAGCAGGGGGCGAGACTGAAGCTTTCTTT. Translating it yields CASSFLAGGETEAFF.

V gene TRBV7-6 combines with J gene TRBJ2-2; the D gene is possibly TRBD2 (5 bases). The CDR3 runs 15 residues. The ends were cut back, 3 bases at V and 1 base at J, with 9 bases in the middle. Germline values: CDR1 SGHVS, CDR2 FNYEAQ. In DNA form, the CDR3 reads TGTGCCAGCAGCTTTCGGGGTAGGAACACCGGGGAGCTGTTTTTT. Protein: CASSFRGRNTGELFF.

The J gene is TRBJ1-2, the V gene TRBV7-9, with a weak D call TRBD1 (6 bases). V lost 6 bases and J 3 bases, leaving 23 bases between the germline ends. The length of the CDR3 is 17 residues. The germline gives CDR1 SEHNR, CDR2 FQNEAQ (reference sequence). The CDR3 DNA is TGTGCCAGCAGACCCCAGGGGCGGGGGTGGGTCGACTATGGCTACACCTTC. It encodes CASRPQGRGWVDYGYTF.

This chain uses TRBV5-1 with TRBJ1-3, with D perhaps TRBD1 (5 bases). Germline V gene lookup returns CDR1 SGHRS and CDR2 YFSETQ. The V and J ends lost 3 bases and 2 bases respectively, with 12 bases between them. The length of the CDR3 is 15 residues. CDR3: CASSSPGTAGNTIYF. In DNA form, the CDR3 reads TGCGCCAGCAGCTCACCAGGGACTGCTGGAAACACCATATATTTT.

This clone was observed once. The rearrangement uses TRBV7-9 and TRBJ1-2; maybe TRBD1 (6 bases). CDR3 length: 16 amino acids. Germline lookup yields CDR1 SEHNR and CDR2 FQNEAQ (reference sequence). The ends were cut back, 2 bases at V and 7 bases at J, with 20 bases in the middle. In nucleotides, the CDR3 is TGTGCCAGCAGCTTAAGCCCCGACGTACTCAGGGGTGGCTACACCTTC. This sequence encodes CASSLSPDVLRGGYTF. Full variable domain (outside the CDR3, taken from reference TRBV7-9 and TRBJ1-2): DTGVSQNPRHKITKRGQNVTFRCDPISEHNRLYWYRQTLGQGPEFLTYFQNEAQLEKSRLLSDRFSAERPKGSFSTLEIQRTEQGDSAMYLCASSLSPDVLRGGYTFGSGTRLTVV.

The chain couples TRBV7-9 to TRBJ1-4; no reliable D call. The V and J ends lost 5 bases and 5 bases respectively, with 15 bases between them. Germline-derived CDR1 and CDR2 are SEHNR and FQNEAQ (reference sequence). The length of the CDR3 is 15 residues. This CDR3 reads CASSPAGAENEKLFF. DNA for the CDR3: TGTGCCAGCAGCCCCGCCGGAGCCGAAAATGAAAAACTGTTTTTT.

J is TRBJ1-3 and V is TRBV28, with TRBD1 matching over 7 bases. Germline CDR1 is MDHEN and CDR2 is SYDVKM. The V and J ends lost 5 bases and 0 bases, in that order; junction bases with no gene match: 7. This CDR3 has 16 residues. This chain's CDR3 is CASSTDRAISGNTIYF. The CDR3, as DNA: TGTGCCAGCAGTACCGACAGGGCCATCTCTGGAAACACCATATATTTT.

J is TRBJ1-1 and V is TRBV5-4; D remains ambiguous. The CDR3 loop spans 12 amino acids. Trimming left V 2 bases short and J 2 bases short, with 4 bases between. Germline V gene data show CDR1 as SGHNT and CDR2 as YYREEE (reference sequence). CDR3: CASSFLNTEAFF. DNA of the CDR3: TGTGCCAGCAGCTTCTTAAACACTGAAGCTTTCTTT.

The V gene is TRBV30, the J gene TRBJ1-2; D may be TRBD1 (5 bases). Looked up from germline, CDR1 is GTSNPN and CDR2 is SVGIG (reference sequence). Between the trimmed V and J ends, which lost 0 bases and 8 bases, there was a span of 10 bases. This CDR3 spans 12 amino acids. The CDR3 nucleotides read TGTGCCTGGAGTGTAACGGGGGAGGGCTACACCTTC. Translating it yields CAWSVTGEGYTF.